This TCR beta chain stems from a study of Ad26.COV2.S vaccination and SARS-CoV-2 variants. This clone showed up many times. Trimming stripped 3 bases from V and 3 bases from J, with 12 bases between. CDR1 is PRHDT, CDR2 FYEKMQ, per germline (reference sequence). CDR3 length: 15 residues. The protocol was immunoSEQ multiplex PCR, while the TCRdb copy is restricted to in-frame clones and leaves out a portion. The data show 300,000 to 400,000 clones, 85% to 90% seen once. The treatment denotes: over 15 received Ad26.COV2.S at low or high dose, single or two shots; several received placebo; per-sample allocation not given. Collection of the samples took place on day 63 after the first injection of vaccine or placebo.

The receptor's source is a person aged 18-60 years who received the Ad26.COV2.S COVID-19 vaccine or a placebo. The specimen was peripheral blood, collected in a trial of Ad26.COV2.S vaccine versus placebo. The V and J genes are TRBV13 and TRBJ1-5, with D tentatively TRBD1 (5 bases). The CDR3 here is CASSFQGDTNQPQHF. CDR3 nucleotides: TGTGCCAGCAGCTTCCAGGGTGATACCAATCAGCCCCAGCATTTT.